The subject of this entry is one TCR beta chain. The antigen remains undetermined. Both 60 Vbeta primers and 13 Jbeta primers went into the PCR. Profiling relied on immunoSEQ multiplex PCR, and the TCRdb table lists in-frame clones only, not all of them. The sample yields around 120,000 clones, about four fifths seen once. The V gene's germline CDR1 is SGHVS and CDR2 FQNEAQ. This CDR3 spans 16 amino acids. V was clipped by 4 bases and J by 1 base; unmatched bases: 5. These data are taken from a study of cytomegalovirus exposure and HLA in healthy donors. Across the study: Most genotyped donors, roughly 83% of roughly 400, had Caucasian-associated genetic ancestry.

Study results and caveats: Accurate prediction of HLA-A and HLA-B alleles (for most subjects) was reportedly achieved from TCR beta sequences.

The sequence was collected from a female donor in good health and CMV-seropositive. The sequenced sample consisted of PBMCs. The chain links TRBV7-8 to TRBJ2-2; 8 nucleotides match TRBD1. In DNA form, the CDR3 reads TGTGCCAGCAGCTCTCCGGGACAGGTGAACACCGGGGAGCTGTTTTTT. This codes for CASSSPGQVNTGELFF.